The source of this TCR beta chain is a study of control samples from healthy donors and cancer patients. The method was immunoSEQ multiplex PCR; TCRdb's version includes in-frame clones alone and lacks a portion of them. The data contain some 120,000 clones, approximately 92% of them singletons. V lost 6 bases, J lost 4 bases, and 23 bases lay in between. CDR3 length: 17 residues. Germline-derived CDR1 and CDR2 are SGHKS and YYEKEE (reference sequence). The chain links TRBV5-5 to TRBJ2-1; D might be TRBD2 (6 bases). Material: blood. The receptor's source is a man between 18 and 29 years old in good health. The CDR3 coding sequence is TGTGCCAGCACCCTGTTTTGGTCGGTAGCGGTTTACAATGAGCAGTTCTTC. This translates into CASTLFWSVAVYNEQFF. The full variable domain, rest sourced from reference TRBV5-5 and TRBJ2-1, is DAGVTQSPTHLIKTRGQQVTLRCSPISGHKSVSWYQQVLGQGPQFIFQYYEKEERGRGNFPDRFSARQFPNYSSELNVNALLLGDSALYLCASTLFWSVAVYNEQFFGPGTRLTVL.